Listed here is a single TCR beta chain. Its antigen is unknown. Base qualities are not at hand, and no much larger clone is one base apart. This sample was included in a study of long-term antiretroviral therapy in people with HIV (dated by TCRdb to between 2021 and 2023). Some background on the complete study: The earliest samples were collected about a decade before the 2015 WHO recommendation for immediate ART, when ART was typically delayed until CD4 counts fell. Among the 30 or so participants with HIV, over nine were female. No cross-contamination during QIAcube processing was shown when test extractions of a monoclonal T-cell line were performed alongside about 30 polyclonal samples. From 30 adults with confirmed HIV infection, the cohort provided 150 to 200 cryopreserved PBMC samples, gathered serially across a mean of approximately six years (range 1-12). Whether ART initiation and durable HIV suppression were associated with changes in peripheral blood TRB repertoire composition and diversity was tested in a retrospective serial study. What the study reported, not specific to this receptor: Expanded TRB clones identified before ART initiation dominated the repertoire at all time points, although this dominance fluctuated and declined in many PLHIV after ART. ART initiation was associated with a significant increase in TRB diversity, but diversity stayed significantly below transplant donor controls even after long-term ART. No data were available on ART adherence, viral resistance or therapy changes, limiting inferences about post-ART repertoire changes. Limited PBMC availability meant only the TCR beta chain was sequenced, without alpha chain pairing. Unsorted PBMC were profiled instead of sorted CD4+ and CD8+ T cells because pre-ART samples had limited cell numbers. The samples span the years 2004 to 2017, and the ART regimens used at that time may not be as effective as current regimens. HIV repertoires had narrower CDR3 length ranges than controls, and the network structure suggested an antigen-experienced repertoire that shifted only slightly toward naive after ART.

To be included, a participant needed at least one PBMC sample from before ART initiation plus at least two post-ART samples. Every participant with HIV received treatment in the United States of America. Before DNA extraction, cryopreserved samples of about 0.9-11 million PBMC were thawed and then washed. At the time of the earliest PBMC sample, participants with HIV were aged between 23 and 54 years. Each participant contributed PBMC samples from 1-4 timepoints before ART initiation and 2-8 timepoints after ART initiation, with a median of 7 samples. For every participant, serial HIV viral load, CD4+ T-cell count, ART history and demographic data were obtained. A Qiagen kit on a QIAcube was used to extract genomic DNA from unsorted PBMC, with samples processed in batches of 12. The CDR3 holds 15 amino acids from the cysteine to the phenylalanine. CDR3 DNA is the only sequence kept; it has 45 bases, read in frame from the first base. CDR1 is given as PRHDT and CDR2 as FYEKMQ, both from the germline V gene (reference sequence). Deletion took 5 bases off V and 0 bases off J, with a span of 11 bases between the germline ends.

The immunoSEQ hsTCRB v3.0 assay was used at survey level resolution for TRB variable region sequencing. The target sequencing depth for TRB was about 40,000-55,000 T-cell genomes per sample. TRB libraries were pooled and sequenced on an Illumina MiSeq using a v3 150-cycle kit. Per the source publication's procedure: Analysis of repertoires was carried out in R inside a reproducible Nextflow workflow spanning QC, data transformation and analysis. LymphoSeq2, an R package for AIRR-Seq data exploration, was used to implement custom analyses. Four samples that yielded fewer than 5000 total TRB sequences were excluded, so that about 200 HIV repertoires were analyzed. Among the approximately 190 retained HIV repertoires, 59 were collected before ART initiation and 120 to 140 after ART initiation. Repertoires were downsampled to 5000 TRB nucleotide sequences, and summary statistics were averaged over 100 downsampling iterations. The analysis kept only TRB sequences whose CDR3 regions were at least seven amino acids long. Diversity was assessed using a clonality score derived from Shannon entropy and using the Gini coefficient. In repertoire networks, the top 5000 CDR3 amino acid sequences were linked whenever an edit distance of one separated two sequences. For TRB CDR3 amino acid sequences, antigen specificity groups and MHC restriction were predicted with GLIPH2. Known CMV, EBV, HIV or tissue antigen associations were flagged by matching CDR3 amino acid sequences against VDJdb and McPAS-TCR. Pre-ART, post-ART and control groups were compared with Wilcoxon signed-rank tests and Holm-Bonferroni correction. TCRdb carries this immuneACCESS record with in-frame sequences only. Its versions omit some clonotypes, under half of them owing to an unresolved V gene in the studies checked, with the rest unexplained. V, J and clone size are taken as reported in that table, and D and trimming were inferred from the DNA itself. Present in this sample are approximately 12,000 clones, roughly 87% of which were seen just once. The ten biggest clones cover 15% to 20% of the sample.

This TCR was sampled from a man aged 50 to 59 with HIV. This specimen was unsorted PBMCs, taken about 7.9 years after starting antiretroviral therapy. The rearranged chain carries TRBV13 and TRBJ2-1; D gene: possibly TRBD1, on 6 matching bases. Here is the DNA: TGTGCCAGCAGCCCAGAGGACAGCTCCTACAATGAGCAGTTCTTC. It translates to CASSPEDSSYNEQFF.